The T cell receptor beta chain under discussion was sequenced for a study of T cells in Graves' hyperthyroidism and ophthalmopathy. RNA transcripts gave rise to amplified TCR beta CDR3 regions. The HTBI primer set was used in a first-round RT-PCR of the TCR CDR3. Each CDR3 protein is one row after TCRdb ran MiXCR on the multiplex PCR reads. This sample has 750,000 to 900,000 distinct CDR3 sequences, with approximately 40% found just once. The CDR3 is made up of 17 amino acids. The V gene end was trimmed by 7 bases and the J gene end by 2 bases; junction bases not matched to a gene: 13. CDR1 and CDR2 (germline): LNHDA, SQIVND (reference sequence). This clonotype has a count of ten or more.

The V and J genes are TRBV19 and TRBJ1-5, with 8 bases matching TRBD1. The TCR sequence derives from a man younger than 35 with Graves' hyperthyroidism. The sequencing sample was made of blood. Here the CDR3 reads CASTRTGNHRRNQPQHF. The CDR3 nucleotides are TGTGCCAGTACCCGGACAGGGAATCATAGGCGCAATCAGCCCCAGCATTTT.